The clone carrying this T cell receptor beta chain appeared a single time. Produced via immunoSEQ multiplex PCR; TCRdb's table is partial and in-frame only. The sample lists approximately 100,000 clones, about 90% occurring once. The data originate from a study of a mutant IDH1 vaccine in newly diagnosed glioma. Time point noted: baseline, week 1 (first vaccination visit). Treatment defined: pre-vaccination baseline after standard-of-care therapy. CDR1 and CDR2 (germline): ENHRY, SYGVKD. V gave up 0 bases and J gave up 2 bases, with 5 bases separating them. The length of the CDR3 is 14 residues. The receptor was isolated from a woman in her fifties or sixties with glioma. Specimen: PBMCs, collected from a glioma patient treated with radiotherapy, temozolomide or both. This chain uses TRBV10-3 with TRBJ1-5; D is uncertain. The CDR3 loop reads CAISESSRNQPQHF. The CDR3 region has the DNA TGTGCCATCAGTGAGTCCTCACGCAATCAGCCCCAGCATTTT.